This entry lists 26 T cell receptor beta chains sequenced from one sample in a study of T cells in localized non-small cell lung cancer. Only in-frame clones appear in the TCRdb table, and some are missing; sequencing was by immunoSEQ multiplex PCR. The sample includes about 16,000 clones, over 75% seen only once; the top ten take about 29%. The sequences come from peripheral blood, collected before any cancer treatment. The receptors were sampled from a male donor older than 55 with stage I lung adenocarcinoma.

This chain connects TRBV2 to TRBJ2-5; the D gene is possibly TRBD2 (6 bases). V shed 5 bases and J shed 9 bases, with 13 bases lying between them. CDR1 and CDR2 from the germline V gene are SNHLY and FYNNEI. The CDR3 is 12 amino acids. CDR3 sequence: CASSWDSGAQYF. CDR3 DNA: TGTGCCAGCAGTTGGGACTCCGGAGCCCAGTACTTC.

V usage is TRBV6-1 and J usage is TRBJ2-1; 11 nucleotides match TRBD2. After removal of 6 bases from V and 4 bases from J, the junction contained 5 bases not matched to a gene. In germline, CDR1 is MNHNS, CDR2 SASEGT. CDR3 length: 15 amino acids. The CDR3 region has the DNA TGTGCCAGCAGAAATAGCGGGGGGGAGTACAATGAGCAGTTCTTC. It codes for CASRNSGGEYNEQFF.

In its sample, this clone was seen once. This rearrangement joins TRBV5-1 to TRBJ2-7; 8 bases are shared with TRBD1. J was trimmed by 7 bases and V by 5 bases; bases with no gene match: 2. Germline V gives CDR1 SGHRS, CDR2 YFSETQ. The CDR3 extends over 11 amino acids. The CDR3 DNA sequence: TGCGCCAGCAGACAGGGGGTTGAGCAGTACTTC. Translating it yields CASRQGVEQYF.

V usage is TRBV9 and J usage is TRBJ2-1, with 10 bases that match TRBD2. This CDR3 comprises 17 residues. Germline CDR1 reads SGDLS; CDR2 reads YYNGEE. The junction had 7 bases not matched to a gene; V was cut back by 0 bases and J by 4 bases. The CDR3 loop is CASSVALGTSEYNEQFF. CDR3 in DNA: TGTGCCAGCAGCGTAGCCCTTGGGACTAGCGAGTACAATGAGCAGTTCTTC. Filled out from reference TRBV9 and TRBJ2-1, the complete variable domain reads DSGVTQTPKHLITATGQRVTLRCSPRSGDLSVYWYQQSLDQGLQFLIQYYNGEERAKGNILERFSAQQFPDLHSELNLSSLELGDSALYFCASSVALGTSEYNEQFFGPGTRLTVL.

The genes are TRBV6-4 and TRBJ2-3, with D possibly being TRBD1 or TRBD2 (5 bases each). Germline V CDR1 and CDR2: MRHNA, SNTAGT. Trimming took 7 bases from V and 0 from J, leaving 11 bases between them. This CDR3 is built from 14 residues. The CDR3 bases are TGTGCCAGCACCCCGGGACCTAGCACAGATACGCAGTATTTT. This translates into CASTPGPSTDTQYF.

The V call is TRBV7-2, the J call TRBJ2-7; a weak D match, TRBD2 (6 bases). Germline V gene data show CDR1 as SGHTA and CDR2 as FQGNSA. The ends were cut back, 3 bases at V and 0 bases at J, with 6 bases in the middle. The CDR3 length is 13 residues. The DNA for the CDR3 is TGTGCCAGCAGCTTTAGCGGCTCCTACGAGCAGTACTTC. It specifies CASSFSGSYEQYF. The variable domain in full, completed from reference TRBV7-2 and TRBJ2-7, reads GAGVSQSPSNKVTEKGKDVELRCDPISGHTALYWYRQSLGQGLEFLIYFQGNSAPDKSGLPSDRFSAERTGGSVSTLTIQRTQQEDSAVYLCASSFSGSYEQYFGPGTRLTVT.

This chain connects TRBV30 to TRBJ2-3; D is perhaps TRBD1 (6 bases). Trimming shortened V by 0 bases and J by 2 bases, and 15 bases separated the two germline ends. The germline gives CDR1 GTSNPN, CDR2 SVGIG (reference sequence). The CDR3 totals 16 residues. The CDR3 protein is CAWSVGTRRSTDTQYF. The CDR3 DNA follows: TGTGCCTGGAGTGTCGGGACACGCCGATCCACAGATACGCAGTATTTT.

The chain couples TRBV5-1 to TRBJ2-3; D uncertain. Germline V gene data show CDR1 as SGHRS and CDR2 as YFSETQ. Deletions cut 4 bases from V and 2 bases from J, with 11 bases between. CDR3 length: 14 amino acids. CDR3 in amino acids: CASSPRRITDTQYF. CDR3 DNA sequence: TGCGCCAGCAGCCCGCGCAGGATCACAGATACGCAGTATTTT. Using reference TRBV5-1 and TRBJ2-3 for the parts outside the CDR3, the full variable domain is KAGVTQTPRYLIKTRGQQVTLSCSPISGHRSVSWYQQTPGQGLQFLFEYFSETQRNKGNFPGRFSGRQFSNSRSEMNVSTLELGDSALYLCASSPRRITDTQYFGPGTRLTVL.

The CDR3 nucleotides read TGTGCCAGCAGCTGGGCCGACAGGTTCGCCGGGGAGCTGTTTTTT. Amino acid sequence: CASSWADRFAGELFF. This sequence joins TRBV7-9 and TRBJ2-2, with D maybe TRBD1 (6 bases). Trimming took off 4 bases at V and 6 bases at J, with 15 bases between the two ends. CDR1 and CDR2 from the germline V gene are SEHNR and FQNEAQ (reference sequence). This CDR3 comprises 15 residues. Drawing the rest from reference TRBV7-9 and TRBJ2-2, the complete variable domain is DTGVSQNPRHKITKRGQNVTFRCDPISEHNRLYWYRQTLGQGPEFLTYFQNEAQLEKSRLLSDRFSAERPKGSFSTLEIQRTEQGDSAMYLCASSWADRFAGELFFGEGSRLTVL.

This rearrangement joins TRBV4-3 to TRBJ2-5; D is unclear. Between the trimmed V and J ends, which lost 2 bases and 5 bases, there was a span of 15 bases. The CDR3 has 15 residues. CDR1 and CDR2 (germline): LGHNA, YSLEER. The CDR3 nucleotides read TGCGCCAGCAGCCAACGACACCTTGGCATGGAGACCCAGTACTTC. Residues: CASSQRHLGMETQYF.

This clone has just one count. The J gene is TRBJ2-4, the V gene TRBV19, with 9 bases lining up with TRBD1. The J segment lost 15 bases and the V segment lost 3 bases, leaving 12 bases of the junction unmatched. This CDR3 contains 14 residues. The germline V gene has CDR1 LNHDA and CDR2 SQIVND (reference sequence). Here the CDR3 reads CASSITRQGEISYF. The DNA of the CDR3 is TGTGCCAGTAGTATTACAAGACAGGGGGAGATATCGTACTTC.

V is TRBV4-1 and J is TRBJ2-1; the D gene is possibly TRBD2 (5 bases). The CDR3 runs to 17 residues. The germline gives CDR1 MGHRA, CDR2 YSYEKL. The V gene lost 0 bases and the J gene lost 0 bases, with 12 bases spanning the gap. This chain's CDR3 is CASSQDLSGSSYNEQFF. The DNA for the CDR3 is TGCGCCAGCAGCCAAGACCTCAGTGGGAGCTCCTACAATGAGCAGTTCTTC.

This chain joins TRBV13 and TRBJ2-5; perhaps TRBD2 as D (5 bases). Germline-derived CDR1 and CDR2 are PRHDT and FYEKMQ (reference sequence). The CDR3 runs to 12 residues. With 6 bases removed from V and 9 bases from J, the gap between germline ends came to 14 bases. The CDR3 DNA sequence: TGTGCCAGCAGTTCCGCCGGAGGACCCCAGTACTTC. Amino acids: CASSSAGGPQYF.

The genes are TRBV27 and TRBJ1-2; 9 bases fit TRBD1. Looked up from germline, CDR1 is MNHEY and CDR2 is SMNVEV (reference sequence). V lost 6 bases to trimming and J lost 4 bases; unmatched junction nucleotides: 9. This CDR3 has 15 amino acids. CDR3 DNA: TGTGCCAGCAGACCCTGGGGACAGGGACTCTATGGCTACACCTTC. This translates into CASRPWGQGLYGYTF.

The rearrangement joins TRBV5-4 to TRBJ2-7; 7 nucleotides match TRBD2. The CDR3 consists of 15 residues. V trimming: 4 bases; J trimming: 4 bases; junction bases outside the gene matches: 11. Germline V gene sequence: CDR1 SGHNT, CDR2 YYREEE (reference sequence). The CDR3 DNA reads as TGTGCCAGCAGCCTGAAGTCTAGCGGTGGTTACGAGCAGTACTTC. Encoded protein: CASSLKSSGGYEQYF.

This chain's CDR3 is CASSSGQGKTEAFF. The DNA of the CDR3 is TGTGCCAGCAGCTCAGGACAGGGGAAAACTGAAGCTTTCTTT. The gene calls are TRBV11-1 and TRBJ1-1; 9 bases fit TRBD1. With V trimmed by 4 bases and J by 5 bases, 5 bases remained unmatched. Germline loops: CDR1 SGHAT, CDR2 FQDESV (reference sequence). CDR3 length equals 14 residues.

This chain links TRBV28 with TRBJ2-7, with TRBD1 matching 8 bases. After removal of 7 bases from V and 2 bases from J, the junction contained 7 bases not matched to a gene. The CDR3 loop spans 14 amino acids. CDR1 is MDHEN, CDR2 SYDVKM, per germline. The CDR3 sequence is CASKYGQGPYEQYF. CDR3 nucleotide sequence: TGTGCCAGCAAGTACGGACAGGGTCCCTACGAGCAGTACTTC.

The chain's CDR3 is CASSQEGTSGRTDTQYF. The CDR3 coding sequence is TGCGCCAGCAGCCAAGAGGGGACTAGCGGCCGCACAGATACGCAGTATTTT. The V and J genes are TRBV4-3 and TRBJ2-3; TRBD2 aligns across 11 bases. The CDR3 is made up of 17 amino acids. Looked up from germline, CDR1 is LGHNA and CDR2 is YSLEER. V shed 0 bases and J 1 base; nucleotides not matched to a gene: 3.

This chain joins TRBV6-5 and TRBJ1-3; D unclear. V was trimmed by 4 bases and J by 0 bases, leaving 10 bases between them. This CDR3 is 15 amino acids long. Germline V lookup: CDR1 MNHEY, CDR2 SVGAGI. The CDR3 loop is CASSLRRTSGNTIYF. The CDR3 DNA sequence: TGTGCCAGCAGTTTGCGGCGGACCTCTGGAAACACCATATATTTT.

For the CDR3, the DNA is TGTGCCAGCAGCGCCGGGTCCCTCGCCTACGAGCAGTACTTC. Protein product: CASSAGSLAYEQYF. This chain uses TRBV2 with TRBJ2-7, with unresolved D. Germline V CDR1 and CDR2: SNHLY, FYNNEI. Between the trimmed V and J ends, which lost 6 bases and 2 bases, there was a span of 14 bases. CDR3 length: 14 amino acids.

The rearrangement joins TRBV5-1 to TRBJ2-2; TRBD1 is a possible D gene (6 bases). The CDR3 has 13 residues. Trimming removed 3 bases at V and 15 bases at J, with 18 bases between. The germline V gene encodes CDR1 SGHRS and CDR2 YFSETQ. The CDR3 reads CASSYGQYGSLFF. CDR3 bases: TGCGCCAGCAGCTATGGACAGTACGGGTCGTTGTTTTTT.

By proportion, this clone is medium-sized. The genes are TRBV19 and TRBJ2-7; weak D call: TRBD2 (6 bases). Germline CDR1 and CDR2: LNHDA and SQIVND (reference sequence). V was trimmed by 5 bases and J by 4 bases, leaving 12 bases between them. This CDR3 region has 13 residues. The CDR3 is CASSPSVMYEQYF. The CDR3 DNA reads as TGTGCCAGTAGTCCTAGCGTTATGTACGAGCAGTACTTC. The entire variable domain, with the rest obtained from reference TRBV19 and TRBJ2-7, is as follows: DGGITQSPKYLFRKEGQNVTLSCEQNLNHDAMYWYRQDPGQGLRLIYYSQIVNDFQKGDIAEGYSVSREKKESFPLTVTSAQKNPTAFYLCASSPSVMYEQYFGPGTRLTVT.

The V call is TRBV18, the J call TRBJ2-5; D gene unclear. Trimming cost V 1 base and J 4 bases, with 13 bases left between them. CDR3 size: 15 residues. In germline, CDR1 is KGHSH, CDR2 LQKENI. The CDR3 nucleotides read TGTGCCAGCTCACCACGGACGGAGAATGTAGAGACCCAGTACTTC. This gives the protein CASSPRTENVETQYF.

This clone appeared a few times. This sequence joins TRBV2 and TRBJ2-7, with D possibly TRBD2 on 5 matching bases. Germline CDR1 is SNHLY and CDR2 is FYNNEI. Trimming shortened V by 8 bases and J by 5 bases, and 13 bases separated the two germline ends. The CDR3 is 12 amino acids. Here the CDR3 reads CASRIEGNEQYF. CDR3 nucleotides: TGTGCCAGCCGTATCGAGGGAAACGAGCAGTACTTC.

The rearrangement uses TRBV4-1 and TRBJ1-4, with 9 bases matching TRBD1. Germline CDR1 MGHRA, CDR2 YSYEKL. Trimming removed 3 bases from V and 7 bases from J; junction bases left unmatched: 6. This CDR3 is 15 amino acids long. The CDR3 DNA sequence: TGCGCCAGCAGCCACCCAGGACAGGGGCGTGAAAAACTGTTTTTT. It translates to CASSHPGQGREKLFF.

V gene TRBV5-5 combines with J gene TRBJ1-2; D uncertain. CDR3 length: 16 amino acids. V shed 1 base and J shed 1 base, with 14 bases lying between them. Per the germline V gene, CDR1 is SGHKS and CDR2 is YYEKEE (reference sequence). The CDR3 loop reads CASSLFFSALNYGYTF. CDR3 bases: TGTGCCAGCAGCTTGTTTTTCTCGGCACTTAACTATGGCTACACCTTC.